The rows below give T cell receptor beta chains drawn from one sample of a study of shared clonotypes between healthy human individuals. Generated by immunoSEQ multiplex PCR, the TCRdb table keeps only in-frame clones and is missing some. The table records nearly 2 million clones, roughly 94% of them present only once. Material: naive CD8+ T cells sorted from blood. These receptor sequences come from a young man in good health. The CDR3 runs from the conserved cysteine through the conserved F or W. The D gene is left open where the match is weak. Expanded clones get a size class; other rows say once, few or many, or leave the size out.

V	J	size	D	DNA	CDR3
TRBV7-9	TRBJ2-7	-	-	TGTGCCAGCAGCTCAAGTTTTTACCCCGAGCAGTACTTC	CASSSSFYPEQYF
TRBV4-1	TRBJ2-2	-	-	TGCGCCAGCAGCAACACACAGGGGGGGACCGGGGAGCTGTTTTTT	CASSNTQGGTGELFF
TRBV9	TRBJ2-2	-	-	TGTGCCTCCTCGGGGAACACCGGGGAGCTGTTTTTT	CASSGNTGELFF
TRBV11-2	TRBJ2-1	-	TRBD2	TGTGCCAGCAGCTTAGCGGCGGGGGGGAATGAGCAGTTCTTC	CASSLAAGGNEQFF
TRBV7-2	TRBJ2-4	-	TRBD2	TGTGCCAGCAGCTTAGAGTTGAGCGGGAGGGGGACAGACATTCAGTACTTC	CASSLELSGRGTDIQYF
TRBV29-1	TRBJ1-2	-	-	TGCAGCGTTGAAGATCGTGACCGCTATGGCTACACCTTC	CSVEDRDRYGYTF
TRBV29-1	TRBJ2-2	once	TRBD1	TGCAGCGTTCCCCGCGGACAGGGGGCCGCCGGGGAGCTGTTTTTT	CSVPRGQGAAGELFF
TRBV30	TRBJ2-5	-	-	TGTGCCTGGAGTGTACCCCAGGGACAAGAGACCCAGTACTTC	CAWSVPQGQETQYF
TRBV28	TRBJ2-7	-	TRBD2	TGTGCCAGCAGGCCCCGGGGGGGAAGCTCCTACGAGCAGTACTTC	CASRPRGGSSYEQYF
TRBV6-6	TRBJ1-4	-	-	TGTGCCAGCAGTCCCGTCGGGATGGGAACTAATGAAAAACTGTTTTTT	CASSPVGMGTNEKLFF
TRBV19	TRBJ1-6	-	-	TGTGCCAGTAGTAGTACTTCCGGGACACGGTATTCACCCCTCCACTTT	CASSSTSGTRYSPLHF
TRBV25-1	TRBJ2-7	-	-	TGTGCCAGCAGTGAGAACCTCAGGGACGAGCAGTACTTC	CASSENLRDEQYF
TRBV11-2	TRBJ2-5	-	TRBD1	TGTGCCAGCAGCGGGACAGGTGAACAAGAGACCCAGTACTTC	CASSGTGEQETQYF
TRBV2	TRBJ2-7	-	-	TGTGCCAGCAGTGAACCGGGGAGCTCCTACGAGCAGTACTTC	CASSEPGSSYEQYF
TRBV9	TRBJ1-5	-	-	TGTGCCAGCAGCCCCGTCGGGGGGCTCAATCAGCCCCAGCATTTT	CASSPVGGLNQPQHF
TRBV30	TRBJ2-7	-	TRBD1	TGTGCCTGGAGTTCCCTCCGGGACAGGGGATACGAGCAGTACTTC	CAWSSLRDRGYEQYF
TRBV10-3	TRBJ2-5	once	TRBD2	TGTGCCATCAGTGAGGCTAGCGGGGGGGAGACCCAGTACTTC	CAISEASGGETQYF
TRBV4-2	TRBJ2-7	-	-	TGTGCCAGCAGCCAAGCCGGGACTGCCGCCTACGAGCAGTACTTC	CASSQAGTAAYEQYF
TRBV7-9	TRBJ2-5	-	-	TGTGCCAGCAGCTCCGAGGGGGACGAGGAGACCCAGTACTTC	CASSSEGDEETQYF
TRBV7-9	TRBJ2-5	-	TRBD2	TGTGCCAGCAGCCAAGGACTAGCGGGGGAAGAGACCCAGTACTTC	CASSQGLAGEETQYF
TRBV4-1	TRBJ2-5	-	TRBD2	TGCGCCAGCAGCCAAGGAGTGAGTAGCGGGGGGGCAGGAGAGACCCAGTACTTC	CASSQGVSSGGAGETQYF
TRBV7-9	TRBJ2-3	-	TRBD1	TGTGCCAGCAGCTTGGGACAGGGTACGCAGTATTTT	CASSLGQGTQYF
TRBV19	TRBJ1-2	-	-	TGTGCCAGTACCCTATGGGTACGGGGGCAAGGATATGGCTACACCTTC	CASTLWVRGQGYGYTF
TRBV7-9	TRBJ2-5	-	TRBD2	TGTGCCAGCAGCTTTCCCGCAGACGGACTAGACCAGGGAACCCAGTACTTC	CASSFPADGLDQGTQYF
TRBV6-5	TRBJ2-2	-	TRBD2	TGTGCCAGCAGTTACGGGCTAGCGGGAACCGGGGAGCTGTTTTTT	CASSYGLAGTGELFF
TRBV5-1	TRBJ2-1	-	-	TGCGCCAGCAGCTTGGCCGGGACAATGACCAATGAGCAGTTCTTC	CASSLAGTMTNEQFF
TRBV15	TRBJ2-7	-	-	TGTGCCACCAGCAGAGATCGACCGGGGCCTTCCTACGAGCAGTACTTC	CATSRDRPGPSYEQYF
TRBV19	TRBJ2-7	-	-	TGTGCCAGTAGTTCCGGGCAGGGCTACGAGCAGTACTTC	CASSSGQGYEQYF
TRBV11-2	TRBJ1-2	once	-	TGTGCCAGCAGCTTAGGTACACAGTATGGCTACACCTTC	CASSLGTQYGYTF
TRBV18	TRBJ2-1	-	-	TGTGCCAGCTCACCAATCGTTAGCAGAGCCTACAATGAGCAGTTCTTC	CASSPIVSRAYNEQFF
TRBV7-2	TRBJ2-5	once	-	TGTGCCAGCAGCTTAGCGCGGTTCGTTGGCGGAGGAGGGATAGAGACCCAGTACTTC	CASSLARFVGGGGIETQYF
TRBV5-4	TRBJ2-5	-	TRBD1	TGTGCCAGCAGCCCTAAACCCGGGACAGCAGAACAAGAGACCCAGTACTTC	CASSPKPGTAEQETQYF
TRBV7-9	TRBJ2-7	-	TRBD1	TGTGCCAGCAGCTTAGGGACAGGTTCCTACGAGCAGTACTTC	CASSLGTGSYEQYF
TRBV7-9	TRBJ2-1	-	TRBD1	TGTGCCAGCAGCTTGACAGGGTATGAGCAGTTCTTC	CASSLTGYEQFF
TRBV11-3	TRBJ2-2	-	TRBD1	TGTGCCAGCAGCCAAACGACAGGGGACACCGGGGAGCTGTTTTTT	CASSQTTGDTGELFF
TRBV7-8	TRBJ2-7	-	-	TGTGCCAGCAGCTTAGCCACGGAGGGTCTCTACGAGCAGTACTTC	CASSLATEGLYEQYF
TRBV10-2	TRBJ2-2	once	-	TGCGCCAGCAGTGAAAGAAGGCGGGGCGGGGAGCTGTTTTTT	CASSERRRGGELFF
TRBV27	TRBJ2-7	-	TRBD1	TGTGCCAGCAGTACCGGGACAGCCGCCTACGAGCAGTACTTC	CASSTGTAAYEQYF
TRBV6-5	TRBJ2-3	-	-	TGTGCCAGCAGTTACCGTAACGAGGTGGCAGATACGCAGTATTTT	CASSYRNEVADTQYF
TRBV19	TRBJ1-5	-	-	TGTGCCAGTAGTTTGCAGACCAATCAGCCCCAGCATTTT	CASSLQTNQPQHF
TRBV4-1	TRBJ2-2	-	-	TGCGCCAGCAGCCCGATCGAGACAGACTGGGGCGGGGAGCTGTTTTTT	CASSPIETDWGGELFF
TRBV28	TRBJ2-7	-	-	TGTGCCAGCAGTTTTGGGACACCTGGGTTCGAGCAGTACTTC	CASSFGTPGFEQYF
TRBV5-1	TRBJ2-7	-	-	TGCGCCAGCAGCTTGGATAGCGGATACTCCTACGAGCAGTACTTC	CASSLDSGYSYEQYF
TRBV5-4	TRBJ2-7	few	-	TGTGCCAGCAGCTTTTCAGGGAACGAGCAGTACTTC	CASSFSGNEQYF
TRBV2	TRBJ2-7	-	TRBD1	TGTGCCAGCACCGACCGGGACAGGGCCCACGAGCAGTACTTC	CASTDRDRAHEQYF